This T cell receptor (beta chain) was captured in a study of OX40 agonist ivuxolimab in advanced cancers. Looking at the study overall: Participants averaged around 60 years of age (range 23 to 79) and were over 75% male. Anti-PD-1, anti-PD-L1 or anti-CTLA-4 therapy given earlier was allowed, and approximately 40% had some.

To note about this clone: The target antigen is unknown.

The protocol was immunoSEQ multiplex PCR, while the TCRdb copy is restricted to in-frame clones and leaves out a portion. Of tens of thousands of clones detected, roughly 90% appear once; the ten largest clones hold approximately 5.4%. Overall study results and limits: Dosing at 0.1 to 3.0 mg/kg was accompanied by clonal expansion of CD4+ and CD8+ blood T cells by week 6. Among the nonresponders, some also had low normalized T-cell clonal expansion.

CDR1 and CDR2 from the germline V gene are LNHDA and SQIVND (reference sequence). V gave up 8 bases and J gave up 1 base, with 14 bases separating them. The CDR3 contains 14 residues. The sequence derives from an adult with an advanced solid tumor such as melanoma, head and neck, liver or kidney cancer. The source material was CD4+ or CD8+ T cells sorted from blood, sampled in a trial of the OX40 agonist ivuxolimab. The V call is TRBV19, the J call TRBJ1-1; D call uncertain. Written as DNA, the CDR3 is TGTGCCAGTCATCCCTTGTGGCAGAACACTGAAGCTTTCTTT. The encoded protein is CASHPLWQNTEAFF.